Described below is a single TCR beta chain sequence and its context. Its target antigen remains unknown. The input lacks base qualities; no much larger clone sits a single base away. The data originate from a study of T cell changes during pregnancy in multiple sclerosis (dated 2019 in TCRdb). About the full investigation: Changes in the T cell repertoire over the course of pregnancy were examined in this study in women with multiple sclerosis.

Libraries came from the immunoSEQ multiplex PCR assay. Imported from immuneACCESS, the table was reduced by TCRdb to in-frame sequences with V and J called. These copies leave out some clones; in studies compared against another copy, an unresolved V gene accounts for under half, and the cause of the remainder is not known. In all, the sample holds roughly 76,000 clones, and under 95% of those were seen once. The top ten clones comprise 0.45% to 0.55% of the sample. The CDR3 goes from the cysteine to the phenylalanine over 13 residues. The sequence is cut down to CDR3 DNA, 39 bases in frame from base 1. For CDR1 and CDR2, the germline V gene lists SNHLY and FYNNEI. Trimming at the junction amounts to 4 bases on V and 3 bases on J, and the germline ends lie 8 bases apart.

The sample consisted of CD4+ T cells from peripheral blood mononuclear cells, taken in the second trimester of pregnancy. The receptor's source is a female donor with multiple sclerosis, enrolled in a pregnancy study. The rearrangement combines TRBV2 with TRBJ2-3; perhaps TRBD2 is the D gene, with 5 bases matching. The nucleotide sequence reads TGTGCCAGCAGTGTAGAGGGAACAGATACGCAGTATTTT. Translated, it gives CASSVEGTDTQYF.